The source of this T cell receptor beta chain is a study of type 1 and type 2 diabetes patients (dated by TCRdb to the mid-2010s). Regarding the research as a whole: The cohort comprised 9 or 10 type 1 diabetes patients, a few type 2 diabetes patients and roughly 6 nondiabetic controls recruited in China. Throughout the study, CD4 or CD8 MicroBeads on MACS columns were used to positively select CD4+ and CD8+ T cells from PBMCs. The whole study generated about 19 million paired-end reads. For the type 1 diabetes patients, the type 2 diabetes patients acted as a disease comparison group. The study profiled TCRbeta repertoires by high-throughput sequencing to compare type 1 diabetes, type 2 diabetes and nondiabetic individuals. The TCRbeta libraries underwent paired-end sequencing on Illumina HiSeq 2000 or MiSeq instruments. V gene usage was similar between 20-cycle and approximately 23-cycle amplification, suggesting similar primer efficiencies and random PCR bias. Summary of the overall study and its limitations: The study groups were not matched for age and gender, which could possibly have biased interpretation. Highly correlated V and J gene usage patterns were observed for type 2 diabetes and control samples, with an average of around 0.97 between samples. Type 2 diabetes repertoires showed high diversity, significantly greater than type 1 diabetes repertoires in both CD4+ and CD8+ T cells. Type 2 diabetes patients had few highly-expanded CD4+ clones, median one, accounting for a median approximately 3.9% of reads. Since just a limited number of T2D and control samples were sequenced, some T1D-only HECs might also appear in more T2D or control samples.

Standard classification criteria for type 1 or type 2 diabetes were met by all diabetic patients, and glucose and C-peptide were assessed by WHO-recommended methods. Donors with other autoimmune diseases or infections within the previous four weeks were excluded. A roughly 9.7-milliliter sample of peripheral blood was drawn from every participant. PBMCs were isolated with LymphoPrep density separation. The CDR3, from cysteine to phenylalanine, totals 13 residues. The sequence is cut down to CDR3 DNA, 39 bases in frame from base 1. The junction shows trimming of 2 bases on V and 0 bases on J, plus 4 bases between the germline ends. The germline V gene yields SNHLY for CDR1 and FYNNEI for CDR2. Note on this clonotype: The antigen it binds to is not known. No base qualities exist here, and no much larger clone lies one base off it.

The listed sequencing device is Illumina MiSeq. Genomic DNA from sorted T cell subsets was used as template for TCRbeta CDR3 amplification. Multiplex PCR with 30 forward and 13 reverse primers amplified the TCRbeta CDR3 region. After the PCR products were purified with AMPure XP beads, a second PCR of 25 cycles was run to add indices and adaptors. Libraries were gel-purified using the QIAquick Gel Extraction Kit before sequencing. Concerning the study's data processing: Paired-end reads were merged with FLASH and aligned to IMGT V, D and J germline references using IgBLAST. Reads with below 70% alignment identity to germline references were discarded, and some 10 million reads were retained study-wide. CDR3 boundaries, reading frame and productivity were assigned following IMGT definitions. A highly-expanded clone was defined as any clone making up 1% or more of reads, and normalized Shannon entropy served as the measure of diversity. Unpaired two-tailed t-tests were used to test for differences in Shannon entropy between groups. TCRdb reprocessed the public reads (quality trimming at Q25 with fastp, clone calling with MiXCR) and kept in-frame beta chains. Each record represents a unique CDR3 protein, reported with the most common genes and DNA among its rows. The V and J calls reflect TCRdb's pipeline rather than the authors' work. This sample is represented by a few hundred thousand distinct CDR3 sequences; over 45% of them were singletons. The ten largest account for about 13% of the sample.

The chain was built from TRBV2 and TRBJ1-1; no D gene call is confident. The specimen sequenced was peripheral blood mononuclear cells (PBMCs). The origin of this receptor is a man aged 18 to 30 with type 2 diabetes. The CDR3 amino acid sequence is: CASSEQVNTEAFF. At the DNA level, the sequence is TGTGCCAGCAGTGAACAGGTGAACACTGAAGCTTTCTTT.